The 2 T cell receptor beta chains listed next were all sequenced from one sample in a study of neurological immune-mediated disorders. TCRdb passed the 5' RACE reads through MiXCR, listing each CDR3 protein once. This table holds around 64,000 distinct CDR3 sequences, 3.2% found once. The sample consisted of PBMCs. The receptors come from a woman between 45 and 65 years old with multiple sclerosis.

This clonotype was found many times. J is TRBJ1-5 and V is TRBV7-8; 8 nucleotides match TRBD1. Germline lookup yields CDR1 SGHVS and CDR2 FQNEAQ. The CDR3 contains 17 residues. V dropped 5 bases and J dropped 0; count of bases not matched to a gene: 9. In DNA, the CDR3 is TGTGCCAGCAGCCCGCTCAATCAGGGGGCTAGCAATCAGCCCCAGCATTTT. This codes for CASSPLNQGASNQPQHF. Variable domain in full (rest from reference TRBV7-8 and TRBJ1-5): GAGVSQSPRYKVAKRGQDVALRCDPISGHVSLFWYQQALGQGPEFLTYFQNEAQLDKSGLPSDRFFAERPEGSVSTLKIQRTQQEDSAVYLCASSPLNQGASNQPQHFGDGTRLSIL.

This clonotype was seen repeatedly, ten times or more. The chain links TRBV6-5 to TRBJ1-5; D uncertain. The CDR3 is made up of 13 amino acids. Germline CDR1 reads MNHEY; CDR2 reads SVGAGI. The V gene lost 2 bases and the J gene lost 2 bases, with 4 bases spanning the gap. DNA of the CDR3: TGTGCCAGCAGTTACAGGGGCAATCAGCCCCAGCATTTT. Amino acids: CASSYRGNQPQHF.